The 10 T cell receptor beta chains given below trace back to one sample, sequenced in a study of CD8 T cells in Susac syndrome. Random hexamers served to reverse transcribe about 0.5 to 1 ug RNA. TCRdb used MiXCR to reprocess the immunoSEQ multiplex PCR reads, holding one entry per CDR3 protein. The top ten clones hold 0.15% to 0.2% of a sample with 200,000 or so distinct CDR3 sequences, roughly 94% of them seen once. Sequencing used CD8+ T cells from PBMCs. Receptor source: a human donor with Susac syndrome.

V gene TRBV6-5 combines with J gene TRBJ1-1; weak D call: TRBD1 (5 bases). Germline CDR1 MNHEY, CDR2 SVGAGI. The V end was cut by 0 bases, the J end by 3 bases, with 11 bases between. This CDR3 has 15 residues. The CDR3 sequence: CASSYSSRVDTEAFF. In DNA, the CDR3 is TGTGCCAGCAGTTACTCGAGCAGGGTTGACACTGAAGCTTTCTTT.

The gene calls are TRBV13 and TRBJ2-7; 7 bases match TRBD2. Germline V gives CDR1 PRHDT, CDR2 FYEKMQ (reference sequence). CDR3 length equals 13 residues. Losses at the gene ends were 2 bases for V and 11 bases for J; bases not matched to a gene: 9. Written as DNA, the CDR3 is TGTGCCAGCAGCTTACACACGGGGGGAGAAAAGTACTTC. Translating it yields CASSLHTGGEKYF.

The chain couples TRBV30 to TRBJ1-6, with no clear D. Per the germline V gene, CDR1 is GTSNPN and CDR2 is SVGIG (reference sequence). The CDR3 is made up of 14 amino acids. V lost 4 bases to trimming and J lost 10 bases, with 17 bases between them. The CDR3 protein is CAWTSGSGGSPLHF. CDR3 sequence (DNA): TGTGCCTGGACCAGTGGGTCGGGCGGATCACCCCTCCACTTT.

The chain links TRBV19 to TRBJ2-7; TRBD1 matches 9 bases. This CDR3 spans 15 amino acids. Germline V gives CDR1 LNHDA, CDR2 SQIVND (reference sequence). Trimming took 3 bases from V and 5 from J; bases not matched to a gene: 8. CDR3 bases: TGTGCCAGTAGTATCCAAACAGGGGGCACGGACGAGCAGTACTTC. Amino acids: CASSIQTGGTDEQYF.

The chain joins TRBV28 to TRBJ2-7; the D gene is possibly TRBD2 (6 bases). Germline CDR1 reads MDHEN; CDR2 reads SYDVKM. This CDR3 is 14 amino acids long. Trimming stripped 5 bases from V and 12 bases from J, with 23 bases between. This CDR3 reads CASSPLVGTQSPYF. Written as DNA, the CDR3 is TGTGCCAGCAGTCCACTCGTCGGGACTCAAAGCCCGTACTTC.

The J gene is TRBJ2-7, the V gene TRBV11-2, with no clear D. This CDR3 comprises 14 residues. V was pared by 0 bases and J by 0 bases, with 6 bases between. Germline loops: CDR1 SGHAT, CDR2 FQNNGV. CDR3 in DNA: TGTGCCAGCAGCTTAGAAATGGTCTCCTACGAGCAGTACTTC. Amino acids: CASSLEMVSYEQYF.

This chain links TRBV19 with TRBJ2-3; D is possibly TRBD1 (5 bases). This CDR3 spans 13 amino acids. Trimming took off 5 bases at V and 4 bases at J, with 10 bases between the two ends. The germline CDR1 and CDR2 sequences are LNHDA and SQIVND (reference sequence). Here the CDR3 reads CASSLFRADTQYF. CDR3 DNA sequence: TGTGCCAGTAGTCTCTTCAGGGCAGATACGCAGTATTTT.

V usage is TRBV10-3 and J usage is TRBJ2-2, with 12 positions matching TRBD2. This CDR3 spans 19 amino acids. Trimming cost V 4 bases and J 2 bases; bases outside gene matches: 11. Germline V gives CDR1 ENHRY, CDR2 SYGVKD. CDR3 DNA sequence: TGTGCCATCAGTGCCCTCCGGCTAGCGGGGGGGGATAACACCGGGGAGCTGTTTTTT. This translates into CAISALRLAGGDNTGELFF.

The chain carries TRBV30 and TRBJ1-1; the D is unclear. The V end lost 2 bases, the J end lost 0 bases, and 4 bases lay between the germline ends. The CDR3 runs to 12 residues. The germline V gene has CDR1 GTSNPN and CDR2 SVGIG (reference sequence). CDR3 in DNA: TGTGCCTGGAGTTCTCTGAACACTGAAGCTTTCTTT. This translates into CAWSSLNTEAFF.

The chain combines TRBV20-1 with TRBJ1-1, with a weak D call TRBD1 (5 bases). Germline V CDR1 and CDR2: DFQATT, SNEGSKA (reference sequence). This CDR3 has 13 residues. Trimming pared 5 bases from V and 11 bases from J, leaving 21 bases between. The CDR3, as DNA: TGCAGTGCTCAGCTTCAGGTAGTTGGGGACGCTTTCTTT. It encodes CSAQLQVVGDAFF.